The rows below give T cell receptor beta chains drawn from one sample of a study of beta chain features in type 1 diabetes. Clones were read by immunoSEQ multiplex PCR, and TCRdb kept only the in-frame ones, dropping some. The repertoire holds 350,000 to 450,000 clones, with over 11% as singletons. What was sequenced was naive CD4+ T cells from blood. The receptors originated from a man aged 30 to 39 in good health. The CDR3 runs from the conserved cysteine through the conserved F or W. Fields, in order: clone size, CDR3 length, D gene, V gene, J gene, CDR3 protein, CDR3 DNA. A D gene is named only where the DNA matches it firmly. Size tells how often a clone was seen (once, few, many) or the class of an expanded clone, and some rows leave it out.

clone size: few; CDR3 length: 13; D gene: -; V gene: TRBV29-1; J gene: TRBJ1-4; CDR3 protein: CSVGQRLNEKLFF; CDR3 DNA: TGCAGCGTGGGTCAGAGGCTTAATGAAAAACTGTTTTTT
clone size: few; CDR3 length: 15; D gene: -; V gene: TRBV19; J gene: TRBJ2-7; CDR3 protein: CASSIKRSLGNEQYF; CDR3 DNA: TGTGCCAGTAGTATAAAGAGATCCTTGGGCAACGAGCAGTACTTC
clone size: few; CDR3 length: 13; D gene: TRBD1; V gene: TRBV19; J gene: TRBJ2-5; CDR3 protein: CASTPGGQETQYF; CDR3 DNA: TGTGCCAGTACCCCAGGGGGTCAAGAGACCCAGTACTTC
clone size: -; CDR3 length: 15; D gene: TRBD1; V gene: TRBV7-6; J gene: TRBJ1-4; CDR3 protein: CASSADRVTNEKLFF; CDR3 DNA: TGTGCCAGCAGCGCGGACAGGGTCACTAATGAAAAACTGTTTTTT
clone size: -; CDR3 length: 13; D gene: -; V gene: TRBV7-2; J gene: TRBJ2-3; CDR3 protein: CASSLPLADTQYF; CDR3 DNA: TGTGCCAGCAGCCTTCCCCTAGCAGATACGCAGTATTTT
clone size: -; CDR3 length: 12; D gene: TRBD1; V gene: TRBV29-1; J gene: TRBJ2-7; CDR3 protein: CSVMTGSNEQYF; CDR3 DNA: TGCAGCGTCATGACAGGGTCAAACGAGCAGTACTTC
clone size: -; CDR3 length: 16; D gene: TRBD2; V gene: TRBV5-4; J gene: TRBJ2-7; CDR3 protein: CASSPGLAGTSYEQYF; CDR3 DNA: TGTGCCAGCAGCCCCGGACTAGCGGGGACCTCCTACGAGCAGTACTTC
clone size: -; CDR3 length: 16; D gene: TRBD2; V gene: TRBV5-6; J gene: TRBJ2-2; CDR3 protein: CASSPRGAGYTGELFF; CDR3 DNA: TGTGCCAGCAGCCCGCGGGGGGCGGGATACACCGGGGAGCTGTTTTTT
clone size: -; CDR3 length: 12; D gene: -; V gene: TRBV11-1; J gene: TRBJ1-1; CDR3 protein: CASSLRVAEAFF; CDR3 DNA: TGTGCCAGCAGCTTAAGGGTCGCTGAAGCTTTCTTT
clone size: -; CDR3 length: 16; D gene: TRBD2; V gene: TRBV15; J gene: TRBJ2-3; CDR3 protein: CATSRVLGLGADTQYF; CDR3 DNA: TGTGCCACCAGCAGAGTATTAGGACTAGGGGCAGATACGCAGTATTTT
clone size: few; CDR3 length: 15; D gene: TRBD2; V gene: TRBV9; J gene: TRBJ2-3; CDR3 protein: CASSRLAGEGDTQYF; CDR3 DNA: TGTGCCAGCAGCCGATTAGCGGGAGAAGGAGATACGCAGTATTTT
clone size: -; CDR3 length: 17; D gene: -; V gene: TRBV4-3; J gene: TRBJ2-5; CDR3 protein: CASSPLQGSGGLGAQYF; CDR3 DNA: TGCGCCAGCAGCCCTCTACAGGGGAGCGGGGGCCTCGGGGCCCAGTACTTC
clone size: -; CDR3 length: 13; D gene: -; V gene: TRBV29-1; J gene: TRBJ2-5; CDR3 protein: CSVGQGGGETQYF; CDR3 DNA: TGCAGCGTTGGACAGGGAGGCGGGGAGACCCAGTACTTC
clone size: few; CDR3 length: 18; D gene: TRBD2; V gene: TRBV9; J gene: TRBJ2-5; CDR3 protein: CASGTIKREGLTEETQYF; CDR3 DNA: TGTGCCAGCGGGACAATTAAGCGGGAGGGCTTGACTGAAGAGACCCAGTACTTC
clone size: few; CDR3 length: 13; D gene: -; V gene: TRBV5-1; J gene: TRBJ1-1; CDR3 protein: CASSLEGFTEAFF; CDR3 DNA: TGCGCCAGCAGCTTGGAAGGCTTCACTGAAGCTTTCTTT
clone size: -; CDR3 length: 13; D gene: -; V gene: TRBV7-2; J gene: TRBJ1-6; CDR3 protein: CASSLEEYSPLHF; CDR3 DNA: TGTGCCAGCAGCTTAGAAGAGTATTCACCCCTCCACTTT
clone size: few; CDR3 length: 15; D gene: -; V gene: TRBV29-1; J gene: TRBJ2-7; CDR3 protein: CSVDIPVGLSYEQYF; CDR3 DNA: TGCAGCGTTGATATCCCGGTCGGCCTCTCCTACGAGCAGTACTTC
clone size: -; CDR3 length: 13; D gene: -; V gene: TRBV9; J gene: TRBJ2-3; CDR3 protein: CASNLLTTDTQYF; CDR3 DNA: TGTGCCAGCAATCTACTAACCACAGATACGCAGTATTTT
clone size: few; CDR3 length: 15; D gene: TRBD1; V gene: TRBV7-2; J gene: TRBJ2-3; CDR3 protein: CASSSDRATTDTQYF; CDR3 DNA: TGTGCCAGCAGCTCGGACAGGGCGACCACAGATACGCAGTATTTT
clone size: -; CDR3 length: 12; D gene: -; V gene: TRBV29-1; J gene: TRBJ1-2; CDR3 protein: CSAEAGAYGYTF; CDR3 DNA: TGCAGCGCCGAGGCAGGGGCCTATGGCTACACCTTC
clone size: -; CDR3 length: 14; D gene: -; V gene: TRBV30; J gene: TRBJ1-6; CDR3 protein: CAWSGGRTNSPLHF; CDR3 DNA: TGTGCCTGGAGTGGGGGGCGGACCAATTCACCCCTCCACTTT
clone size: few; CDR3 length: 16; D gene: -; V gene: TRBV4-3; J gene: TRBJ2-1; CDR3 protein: CASSQDRNLPGNEQFF; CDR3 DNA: TGCGCCAGCAGCCAAGATCGCAACTTGCCAGGAAATGAGCAGTTCTTC
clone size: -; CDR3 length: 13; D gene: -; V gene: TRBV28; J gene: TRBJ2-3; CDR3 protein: CASSSRRSDTQYF; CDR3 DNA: TGTGCCAGCAGTTCGCGCCGGTCAGATACGCAGTATTTT
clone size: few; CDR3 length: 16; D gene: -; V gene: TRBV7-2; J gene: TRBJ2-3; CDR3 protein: CASSLVGGVGTDTQYF; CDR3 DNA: TGTGCCAGCAGCTTAGTGGGTGGGGTGGGCACAGATACGCAGTATTTT
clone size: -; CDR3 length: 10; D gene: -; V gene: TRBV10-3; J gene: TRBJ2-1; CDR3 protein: CAPRRNEQFF; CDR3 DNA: TGTGCCCCTCGCCGCAATGAGCAGTTCTTC
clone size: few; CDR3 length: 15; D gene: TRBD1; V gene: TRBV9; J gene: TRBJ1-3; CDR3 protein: CASSAGTDSGNTIYF; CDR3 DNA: TGTGCCAGCAGCGCCGGGACAGACTCTGGAAACACCATATATTTT
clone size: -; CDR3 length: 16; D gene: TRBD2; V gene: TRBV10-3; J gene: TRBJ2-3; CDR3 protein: CAISEGGLAGTDTQYF; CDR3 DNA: TGTGCCATCAGTGAGGGGGGACTAGCGGGCACAGATACGCAGTATTTT
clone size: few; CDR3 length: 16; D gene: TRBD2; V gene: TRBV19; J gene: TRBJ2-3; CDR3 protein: CASSIRPAGYTDTQYF; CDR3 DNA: TGTGCCAGTAGTATCCGCCCAGCGGGATATACAGATACGCAGTATTTT
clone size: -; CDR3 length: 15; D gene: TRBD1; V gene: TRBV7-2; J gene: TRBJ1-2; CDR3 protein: CASSSSLDRARGYTF; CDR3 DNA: TGTGCCAGCAGCTCCTCACTCGACAGGGCGCGGGGCTACACCTTC
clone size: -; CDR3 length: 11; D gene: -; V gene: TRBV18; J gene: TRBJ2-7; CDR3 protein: CASSSLDEQYF; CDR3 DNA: TGTGCCAGCTCATCTCTAGACGAGCAGTACTTC
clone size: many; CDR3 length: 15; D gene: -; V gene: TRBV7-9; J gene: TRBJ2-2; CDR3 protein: CASSSGASQSDRGVF; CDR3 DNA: TGTGCCAGCAGCTCGGGAGCATCTCAGTCGGATCGTGGGGTTTTT
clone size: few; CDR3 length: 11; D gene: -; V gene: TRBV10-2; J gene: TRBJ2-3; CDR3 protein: CASSLADTQYF; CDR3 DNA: TGCGCCAGCAGTCTGGCAGATACGCAGTATTTT
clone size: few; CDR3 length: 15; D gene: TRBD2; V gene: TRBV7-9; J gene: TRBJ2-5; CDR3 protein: CASSLPSGWVETQYF; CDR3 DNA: TGTGCCAGCAGCCTACCTAGCGGGTGGGTAGAGACCCAGTACTTC
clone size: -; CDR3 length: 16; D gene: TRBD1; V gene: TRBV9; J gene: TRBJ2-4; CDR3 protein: CASSVEGQGALNIQYF; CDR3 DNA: TGTGCCAGCAGCGTAGAGGGACAGGGGGCTTTAAACATTCAGTACTTC
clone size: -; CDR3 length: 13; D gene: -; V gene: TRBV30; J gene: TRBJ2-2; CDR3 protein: CAWTGANTGELFF; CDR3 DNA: TGTGCCTGGACCGGGGCAAACACCGGGGAGCTGTTTTTT
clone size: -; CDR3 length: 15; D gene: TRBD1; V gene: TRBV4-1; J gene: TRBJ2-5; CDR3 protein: CASSQGGQVQETQYF; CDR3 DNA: TGCGCCAGCAGCCAAGGAGGACAGGTTCAGGAGACCCAGTACTTC
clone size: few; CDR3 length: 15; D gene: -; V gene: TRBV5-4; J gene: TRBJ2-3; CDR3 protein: CASSFSGSSTDTQYF; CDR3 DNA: TGTGCCAGCAGCTTTAGCGGAAGTAGCACAGATACGCAGTATTTT
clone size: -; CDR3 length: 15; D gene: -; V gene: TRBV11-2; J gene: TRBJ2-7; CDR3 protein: CASSPMKFPAYEQYF; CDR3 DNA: TGTGCCAGCAGCCCGATGAAGTTCCCAGCCTACGAGCAGTACTTC
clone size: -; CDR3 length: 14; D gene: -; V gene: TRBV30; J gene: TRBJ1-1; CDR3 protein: CAWGGLALRTEAFF; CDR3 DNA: TGTGCCTGGGGGGGCCTGGCCCTTAGGACTGAAGCTTTCTTT
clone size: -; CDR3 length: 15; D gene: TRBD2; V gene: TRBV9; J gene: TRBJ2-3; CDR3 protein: CASSVAGGPPDTQYF; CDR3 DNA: TGTGCCAGCAGCGTAGCGGGAGGGCCACCAGATACGCAGTATTTT
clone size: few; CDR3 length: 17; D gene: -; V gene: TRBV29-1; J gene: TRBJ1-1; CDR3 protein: CSVEDPARAGGTTEAFF; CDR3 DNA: TGCAGCGTTGAAGATCCGGCCCGCGCCGGGGGAACGACTGAAGCTTTCTTT
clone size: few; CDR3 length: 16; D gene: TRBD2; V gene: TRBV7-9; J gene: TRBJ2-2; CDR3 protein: CASSSTGTSFSGELFF; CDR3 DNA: TGTGCCAGCAGCTCAACCGGGACTAGCTTTTCCGGGGAGCTGTTTTTT
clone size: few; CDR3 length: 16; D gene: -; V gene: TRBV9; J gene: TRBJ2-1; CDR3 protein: CASSAGGVGPYNEQFF; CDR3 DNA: TGTGCCAGCAGCGCCGGGGGCGTGGGACCATACAATGAGCAGTTCTTC
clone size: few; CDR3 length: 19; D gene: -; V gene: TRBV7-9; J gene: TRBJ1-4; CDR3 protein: CASSWPRRTGSSTNEKLFF; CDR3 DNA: TGTGCCAGCAGCTGGCCGCGGAGAACAGGGAGTTCCACTAATGAAAAACTGTTTTTT
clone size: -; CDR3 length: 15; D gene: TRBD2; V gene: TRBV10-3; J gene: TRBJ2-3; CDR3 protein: CAINPTSGRIDTQYF; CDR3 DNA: TGTGCCATCAACCCGACTAGCGGGAGAATAGATACGCAGTATTTT
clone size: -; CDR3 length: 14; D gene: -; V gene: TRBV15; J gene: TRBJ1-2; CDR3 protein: CATSRVGQNYGYTF; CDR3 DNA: TGTGCCACCAGCAGAGTGGGGCAGAACTATGGCTACACCTTC